The 27 T cell receptor beta chains given below trace back to one sample, sequenced in a study of early T cells in non-severe SARS-CoV-2 infection listed by TCRdb under 2021. Library method: 5' RACE. The sequencer was a NextSeq 500. TCRdb took the public reads, trimmed them with fastp at Q25, ran MiXCR for clone calling and kept in-frame beta chains. Records with the same CDR3 protein are collapsed into one entry carrying the most frequent genes and DNA. The sample table contains more than 15,000 distinct CDR3 sequences; only one count was recorded for about 5% of them. Approximately 6.6% of the sample is in the top ten clones. This sample comprised whole blood, obtained at baseline. The receptors shown here come from an adult who was a healthcare worker with PCR-confirmed SARS-CoV-2 infection or an uninfected control (not recorded which).

The V gene is TRBV5-6, the J gene TRBJ2-7, with D hard to call. Trimming took off 4 bases at V and 4 bases at J, with 9 bases between the two ends. Germline CDR1 and CDR2: SGHDT and YYEEEE. CDR3 length: 12 residues. The CDR3 spells CASSQSSYEQYF. In DNA, the CDR3 is TGTGCCAGCAGCCAAAGCAGTTACGAGCAGTACTTC.

By share of the sample, this clonotype is medium-sized. V usage is TRBV7-2 and J usage is TRBJ1-6; 7 nucleotides agree with TRBD1. With V trimmed by 5 bases and J by 10 bases, 11 bases remained unmatched. The CDR3 covers 15 residues. Looked up from germline, CDR1 is SGHTA and CDR2 is FQGNSA. The CDR3 DNA reads as TGTGCCAGCAGCCAGGGGACACAGGGGCGATCACCCCTCCACTTT. Translating gives CASSQGTQGRSPLHF.

The V and J genes are TRBV29-1 and TRBJ1-1; D not resolved. The V gene lost 4 bases and the J gene lost 0 bases, with 12 bases spanning the gap. From germline, CDR1 is SQVTM and CDR2 ANQGSEA. This CDR3 region has 14 residues. In DNA form, the CDR3 reads TGCAGCGTTGTCAGCATCACCCTGAACACTGAAGCTTTCTTT. Translation: CSVVSITLNTEAFF.

This clonotype is deemed medium-sized (0.01 to 0.1%). The J gene is TRBJ2-3, the V gene TRBV27, with D perhaps matching TRBD2 (6 bases). Germline V gene lookup returns CDR1 MNHEY and CDR2 SMNVEV (reference sequence). Trimming shortened V by 4 bases and J by 5 bases, and 10 bases separated the two germline ends. CDR3 length: 13 amino acids. This CDR3 reads CASSWREGDTQYF. The CDR3 nucleotides are TGTGCCAGCAGTTGGAGGGAAGGAGATACGCAGTATTTT.

The V call is TRBV20-1, the J call TRBJ1-5; D unclear. V was trimmed by 1 base and J by 0 bases, leaving 7 bases between them. The CDR3 runs 14 residues. The germline V gene encodes CDR1 DFQATT and CDR2 SNEGSKA (reference sequence). The CDR3 region has the DNA TGCAGTGCTAGAGGGACTTATAGCAATCAGCCCCAGCATTTT. As protein: CSARGTYSNQPQHF.

Ten or more counts support this clonotype. The chain recombines TRBV27 with TRBJ2-7, with 7 nucleotides matching TRBD1. This CDR3 has 14 amino acids. The germline CDR1 and CDR2 sequences are MNHEY and SMNVEV (reference sequence). Trimming at V came to 5 bases and at J to 2 bases, leaving 6 bases not matched to a gene. CDR3 nucleotides: TGTGCCAGCAGTCCCAGGGGGATAACCTACGAGCAGTACTTC. Translation: CASSPRGITYEQYF.

This clonotype has ten or more counts. The chain recombines TRBV7-8 with TRBJ2-7; no clear D gene. The CDR3 contains 13 residues. V was shortened by 3 bases and J by 1 base, with 7 bases between the two germline ends. Germline-derived CDR1 and CDR2 are SGHVS and FQNEAQ. The CDR3 bases are TGTGCCAGCAGCTTTAGGTTGTCCTACGAGCAGTACTTC. This encodes CASSFRLSYEQYF. Using reference TRBV7-8 and TRBJ2-7 for the parts outside the CDR3, the full variable domain is GAGVSQSPRYKVAKRGQDVALRCDPISGHVSLFWYQQALGQGPEFLTYFQNEAQLDKSGLPSDRFFAERPEGSVSTLKIQRTQQEDSAVYLCASSFRLSYEQYFGPGTRLTVT.

By proportion, this clonotype is medium-sized. The chain links TRBV11-3 to TRBJ2-5, with D perhaps matching TRBD2 (6 bases). V was trimmed by 1 base and J by 2 bases, leaving 11 bases between them. The CDR3 loop spans 15 amino acids. Germline loops: CDR1 SGHNT, CDR2 YENEEA. This CDR3 is CASSLGGGLQETQYF. The DNA for the CDR3 is TGTGCCAGCAGCTTAGGTGGTGGACTACAAGAGACCCAGTACTTC.

This clonotype was observed at least ten times. The chain carries TRBV2 and TRBJ1-2; possibly TRBD1 for D (6 bases). This CDR3 comprises 14 residues. The germline V gene has CDR1 SNHLY and CDR2 FYNNEI. Trimming shortened V by 8 bases and J by 8 bases, and 21 bases separated the two germline ends. CDR3 nucleotides: TGTGCCAGCGAACGGGACAAAGCTTCGTGGGGCTACACCTTC. Amino acid sequence: CASERDKASWGYTF. Complete variable domain (other parts from reference TRBV2 and TRBJ1-2): EPEVTQTPSHQVTQMGQEVILRCVPISNHLYFYWYRQILGQKVEFLVSFYNNEISEKSEIFDDQFSVERPDGSNFTLKIRSTKLEDSAMYFCASERDKASWGYTFGSGTRLTVV.

This clonotype has a count of ten or more. The V call is TRBV30, the J call TRBJ2-2, with TRBD1 as a possible D gene (6 bases). The ends were cut back, 8 bases at V and 1 base at J, with 14 bases in the middle. This CDR3 comprises 14 residues. Germline V gene lookup returns CDR1 GTSNPN and CDR2 SVGIG (reference sequence). CDR3 protein: CARPGQGNTGELFF. The CDR3 nucleotides are TGTGCCCGCCCGGGACAAGGGAACACCGGGGAGCTGTTTTTT. Using reference TRBV30 and TRBJ2-2 for the parts outside the CDR3, the full variable domain is SQTIHQWPATLVQPVGSPLSLECTVEGTSNPNLYWYRQAAGRGLQLLFYSVGIGQISSEVPQNLSASRPQDRQFILSSKKLLLSDSGFYLCARPGQGNTGELFFGEGSRLTVL.

This clonotype was detected many times. The rearrangement uses TRBV7-8 and TRBJ2-1; 9 bases fit TRBD2. The germline CDR1 and CDR2 sequences are SGHVS and FQNEAQ. V dropped 1 base and J dropped 8; count of bases not matched to a gene: 9. The CDR3 sequence is 16 residues long. CDR3 amino acids: CASSLDAGGPSDEQFF. The CDR3 bases are TGTGCCAGCAGCTTAGATGCGGGGGGGCCATCAGATGAGCAGTTCTTC.

There are many counts of this clonotype. V gene TRBV12-5 combines with J gene TRBJ2-5, with D possibly TRBD1 on 6 matching bases. Germline lookup yields CDR1 LGHNT and CDR2 FRNRAP. V was clipped by 6 bases and J by 7 bases, with 9 bases between them. CDR3 length equals 11 residues. CDR3 amino acids: CASGQGGTQYF. CDR3 DNA: TGTGCTAGTGGCCAAGGGGGGACCCAGTACTTC.

There are many counts of this clonotype. This sequence joins TRBV7-6 and TRBJ2-4, with 8 bases aligning to TRBD2. The germline V gene has CDR1 SGHVS and CDR2 FNYEAQ. The trim removed 2 bases at V and 4 bases at J, leaving 1 base unmatched. The CDR3 is 14 amino acids. The CDR3 coding sequence is TGTGCCAGCAGCTTATCTAGCGGGAAAAACATTCAGTACTTC. It codes for CASSLSSGKNIQYF.

This clonotype showed up many times. The chain combines TRBV4-3 with TRBJ2-3; D gene unclear. The CDR3 has 16 amino acids. In germline, CDR1 is LGHNA, CDR2 YSLEER. Trimming cost V 0 bases and J 3 bases, with 13 bases left between them. The CDR3 sequence is CASSQDRSVETDTQYF. The CDR3 nucleotides read TGCGCCAGCAGCCAAGATCGATCCGTGGAGACAGATACGCAGTATTTT.

The chain combines TRBV29-1 with TRBJ1-4; D perhaps matches TRBD1 (5 bases). Germline V gene sequence: CDR1 SQVTM, CDR2 ANQGSEA. V lost 1 base, J lost 7 bases, and 13 bases lay in between. CDR3 length equals 14 residues. CDR3 amino acids: CSVEVGTRGEKLFF. The CDR3 DNA sequence: TGCAGCGTTGAAGTGGGGACCCGGGGTGAAAAACTGTTTTTT.

This clonotype occurred many times. The chain carries TRBV20-1 and TRBJ2-3; TRBD2 agrees at 9 bases. V lost 0 bases to trimming and J lost 5 bases; unmatched junction nucleotides: 12. Germline CDR1 is DFQATT and CDR2 is SNEGSKA (reference sequence). The CDR3 loop spans 17 amino acids. CDR3: CSARDSSAGGQEDTQYF. The CDR3, as DNA: TGCAGTGCTAGAGATTCGTCGGCGGGGGGGCAGGAAGATACGCAGTATTTT.

This clonotype was detected many times. This chain uses TRBV6-1 with TRBJ2-3; D gene unclear. V was clipped by 7 bases and J by 5 bases, with 10 bases between them. Per the germline V gene, CDR1 is MNHNS and CDR2 is SASEGT. The CDR3 loop spans 12 amino acids. CDR3 sequence (DNA): TGTGCCAGCAATGCTAACCGAGATACGCAGTATTTT. Translation: CASNANRDTQYF.

This clonotype was seen repeatedly, ten times or more. V is TRBV5-4 and J is TRBJ2-5; D is unresolved. The V end was cut by 0 bases, the J end by 5 bases, with 5 bases between. CDR3 length: 12 amino acids. Looked up from germline, CDR1 is SGHNT and CDR2 is YYREEE (reference sequence). CDR3 DNA sequence: TGTGCCAGCAGCTTGGACGGGGAGACCCAGTACTTC. Protein sequence: CASSLDGETQYF.

This clonotype came up many times. The V gene is TRBV7-9, the J gene TRBJ1-5, with 7 bases identical to TRBD1. V gave up 5 bases and J gave up 3 bases; unmatched junction bases: 10. Germline loops: CDR1 SEHNR, CDR2 FQNEAQ (reference sequence). This CDR3 has 16 amino acids. Here the CDR3 reads CASSATGDSYNQPQHF. As DNA, the CDR3 is TGTGCCAGCAGCGCGACGGGGGACAGTTACAATCAGCCCCAGCATTTT.

This clonotype was seen many times. This sequence joins TRBV5-1 and TRBJ1-6, with TRBD1 identical over 7 bases. The CDR3 runs to 15 residues. V dropped 1 base and J dropped 7; count of bases not matched to a gene: 5. Germline V gene sequence: CDR1 SGHRS, CDR2 YFSETQ. DNA for the CDR3: TGCGCCAGCAGCTTGACTGGGGACAGCAATTCACCCCTCCACTTT. As protein: CASSLTGDSNSPLHF.

For this clonotype: A much bigger clone sits one base away, suggesting this may be a read error. The V and J genes are TRBV19 and TRBJ2-1; D possibly corresponds to TRBD1 (6 bases). Trimming removed 4 bases at V and 12 bases at J, with 13 bases between. The CDR3 spans 12 residues. Looked up from germline, CDR1 is LNHDA and CDR2 is SQIVND (reference sequence). CDR3 DNA: TGTGCCAGTAGTAGGGGGCAGTACGGGCAGTTCTTC. Translation: CASSRGQYGQFF.

This clonotype was observed at least ten times. The genes are TRBV12-3 or TRBV12-4 and TRBJ2-7, with TRBD1 matching over 7 bases. The ends lost 5 bases at V and 1 base at J; junction bases unmatched: 5. The CDR3 is made up of 14 amino acids. CDR3 in DNA: TGTGCCAGCAGTCCCCGACAGGGTTCCTACGAGCAGTACTTC. It specifies CASSPRQGSYEQYF.

This clonotype rates as medium-sized. V and J are TRBV7-6 and TRBJ2-3, with D perhaps matching TRBD1 (6 bases). V dropped 1 base and J dropped 2 bases, with 10 bases sitting between them. The CDR3 extends over 15 amino acids. Per the germline V gene, CDR1 is SGHVS and CDR2 is FNYEAQ. The CDR3 bases are TGTGCCAGCAGCTTAGGAGGGGGACCCACAGATACGCAGTATTTT. It codes for CASSLGGGPTDTQYF.

This clonotype was detected ten times or more. The V gene is TRBV12-3 or TRBV12-4, the J gene TRBJ1-5; maybe TRBD1 (5 bases). The CDR3 extends over 16 amino acids. The germline V and J ends were trimmed by 6 bases and 7 bases, with 22 bases remaining between them. CDR3: CASREAGALGEQPQHF. Written as DNA, the CDR3 is TGTGCCAGCAGAGAAGCCGGGGCCCTTGGAGAACAGCCCCAGCATTTT.

This clonotype was recorded at least ten times. The rearrangement uses TRBV4-2 and TRBJ2-2; D is possibly TRBD1 (5 bases). The ends were cut back, 3 bases at V and 3 bases at J, with 8 bases in the middle. Germline V lookup: CDR1 LGHNA, CDR2 YNFKEQ. CDR3 size: 14 residues. CDR3 loop: CASSQLRDTGELFF. In DNA form, the CDR3 reads TGTGCCAGCAGCCAGCTCAGGGACACCGGGGAGCTGTTTTTT.

Ten or more counts support this clonotype. The gene calls are TRBV18 and TRBJ1-5; D gene unclear. Germline loops: CDR1 KGHSH, CDR2 LQKENI. The germline V and J ends were trimmed by 3 bases and 1 base, with 7 bases remaining between them. The CDR3 is 14 residues long. In DNA form, the CDR3 reads TGTGCCAGCTCACCCGACGGGAGCAATCAGCCCCAGCATTTT. Translating gives CASSPDGSNQPQHF.

This clonotype was recorded many times. This sequence joins TRBV20-1 and TRBJ2-3; maybe TRBD2 (5 bases). The V end lost 3 bases, the J end lost 4 bases, and 11 bases lay between the germline ends. The CDR3 spans 13 residues. CDR1 and CDR2 from the germline V gene are DFQATT and SNEGSKA (reference sequence). The CDR3 reads CSARVPGSDTQYF. DNA for the CDR3: TGCAGTGCTAGGGTTCCGGGATCAGATACGCAGTATTTT.